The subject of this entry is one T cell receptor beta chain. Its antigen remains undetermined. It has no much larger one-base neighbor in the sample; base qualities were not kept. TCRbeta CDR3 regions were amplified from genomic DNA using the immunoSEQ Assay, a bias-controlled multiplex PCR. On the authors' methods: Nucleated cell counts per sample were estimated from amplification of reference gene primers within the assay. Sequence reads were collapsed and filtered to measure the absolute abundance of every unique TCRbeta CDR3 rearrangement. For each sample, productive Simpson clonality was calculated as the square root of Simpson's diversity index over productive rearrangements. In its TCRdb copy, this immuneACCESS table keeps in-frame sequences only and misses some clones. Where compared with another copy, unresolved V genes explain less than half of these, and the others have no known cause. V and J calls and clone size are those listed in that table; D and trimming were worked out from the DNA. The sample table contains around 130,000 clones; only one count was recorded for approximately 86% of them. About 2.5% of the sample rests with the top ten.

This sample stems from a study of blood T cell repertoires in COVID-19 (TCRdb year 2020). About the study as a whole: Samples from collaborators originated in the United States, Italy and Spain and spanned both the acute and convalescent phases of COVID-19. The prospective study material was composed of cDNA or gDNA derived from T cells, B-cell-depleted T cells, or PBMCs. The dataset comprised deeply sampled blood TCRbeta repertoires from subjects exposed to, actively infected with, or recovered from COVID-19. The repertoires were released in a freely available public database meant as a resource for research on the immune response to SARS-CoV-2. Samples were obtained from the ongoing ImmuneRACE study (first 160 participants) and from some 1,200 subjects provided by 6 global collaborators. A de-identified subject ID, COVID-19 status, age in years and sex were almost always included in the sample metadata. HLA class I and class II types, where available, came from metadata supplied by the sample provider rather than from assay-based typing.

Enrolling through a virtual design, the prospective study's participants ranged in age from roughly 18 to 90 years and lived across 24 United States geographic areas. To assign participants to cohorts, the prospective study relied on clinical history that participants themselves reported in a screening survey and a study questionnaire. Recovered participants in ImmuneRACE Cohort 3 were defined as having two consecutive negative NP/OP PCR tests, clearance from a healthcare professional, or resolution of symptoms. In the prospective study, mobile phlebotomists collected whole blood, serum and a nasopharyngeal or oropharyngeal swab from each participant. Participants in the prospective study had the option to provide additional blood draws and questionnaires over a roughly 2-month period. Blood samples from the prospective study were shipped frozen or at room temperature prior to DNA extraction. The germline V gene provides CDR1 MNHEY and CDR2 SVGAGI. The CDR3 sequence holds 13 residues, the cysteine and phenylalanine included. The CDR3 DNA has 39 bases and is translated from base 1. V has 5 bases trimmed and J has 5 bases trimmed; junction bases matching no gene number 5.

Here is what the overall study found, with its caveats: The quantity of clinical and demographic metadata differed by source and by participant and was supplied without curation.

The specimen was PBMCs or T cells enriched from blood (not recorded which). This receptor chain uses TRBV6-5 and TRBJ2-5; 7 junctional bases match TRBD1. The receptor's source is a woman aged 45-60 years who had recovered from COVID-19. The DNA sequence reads TGTGCCAGCAGTCCAGGGGGTTACGAGACCCAGTACTTC. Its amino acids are CASSPGGYETQYF.